One and the same sample provided the 26 T cell receptor gamma chains below, sequenced in a study of γδ T cells in repeated Plasmodium falciparum infection. TCRdb used CATT to re-call clones from the multiplex PCR reads. The profile shows approximately 30,000 gamma-chain clones, over 1.1% of them singletons. Bulk repertoires came from Vgamma9/Vdelta2+ or Vdelta2-negative gammadelta T cells flow-sorted from PBMC. The sequenced sample consisted of gamma-delta T cells from blood. These receptors originate from a pool of human donors (malaria-infected and uninfected, not separated).

The table lists this clone with many counts. This likely stems from a read error, as it lies one base from a far larger clone. Different DNA sequences within this sample yield the same CDR3. The rearrangement links TRGV9 to TRGJ1 or TRGJ2. No J segment appears in TCRdb, so it was assigned here by matching the sequence to germline. The germline gives CDR1 GITISATS, CDR2 ISYDGTV (reference sequence). CDR3 size: 14 residues. CDR3 residues: CALWEANPYYKKLF. For the CDR3, the DNA is TGTGCCCTGTGGGAGGCAAACCCTTATTATAAGAAACTCTTT.

On this clone: Translating this DNA gives a protein that differs at residue 5 from the TCRdb one, which belongs to a much larger clone; a read error is likely, and the protein shown is this translation. V gene TRGV3 combines with J gene TRGJ1 or TRGJ2. The J gene is absent in TCRdb and was assigned here via DNA matching to germline. Unmatched junction bases numbered 13, after V lost 5 bases and J lost 6 bases. CDR3 length equals 14 residues. Germline CDR1 and CDR2: VTNTFY and YDVSTARD (reference sequence). Written as DNA, the CDR3 is TGTGCCACCTGGGTCAGTCCGGGGGGTTATAAGAAACTCTTT. Protein sequence: CATWVSPGGYKKLF.

The sample holds many counts of this clone. A far larger clone is one nucleotide away, so this likely arose from a read error. The J gene is TRGJ1 or TRGJ2, the V gene TRGV4. The CDR3 has 13 residues. The germline gives CDR1 EGSTGY, CDR2 YDSYTSSV. Trimming took 0 bases from V and 16 from J; bases not matched to a gene: 15. The CDR3 spells CATWDGPYYKELF. The DNA for the CDR3 is TGTGCCACCTGGGATGGGCCTTATTATAAGGAGCTCTTT.

This clone showed up many times. The genes are TRGV5 and TRGJ1 or TRGJ2. V trimming: 6 bases; J trimming: 4 bases; junction bases outside the gene matches: 6. Germline V gene data show CDR1 as VINAFY and CDR2 as YDVSNSKD. The CDR3 sequence is 12 residues long. The CDR3 sequence is CATWNQYYKKLF. CDR3 DNA: TGTGCCACCTGGAACCAGTATTATAAGAAACTCTTT.

This clone has more than one count but fewer than ten. This likely traces to a read error, being one base from a far larger clone. Other nucleotide sequences from this sample produce the same CDR3. The chain uses TRGV9 and TRGJP. Here the J gene came from matching the DNA to germline, since TCRdb omits it. The CDR3 loop spans 19 amino acids. CDR1 GITISATS and CDR2 ISYDGTV come from the germline V gene (reference sequence). CDR3 region: CALWEVPGGQELGKKIKVF. The CDR3 DNA reads as TGCGCCTTGTGGGAGGTGCCTGGGGGCCAAGAGTTGGGCAAAAAAATCAAGGTATTT.

Concerning this clone: This DNA's translation differs at residue 16 from TCRdb's protein, which comes from a much larger clone; a read error is likely, and the protein shown is translated from the DNA. CDR3: CALWDNLNGLGKKIKIF. DNA of the CDR3: TGTGCCTTGTGGGATAACCTAAACGGGTTGGGCAAAAAAATCAAGATATTT. The genes are TRGV9 and TRGJP1. In the absence of a J gene in TCRdb, the DNA was matched to germline to assign it here. J lost 15 bases, V lost 4 bases, and 26 bases had no gene match. The CDR3 extends over 17 amino acids. Germline V gene data show CDR1 as GITISATS and CDR2 as ISYDGTV (reference sequence).

To note about this clone: A far larger clone is a single base away, which makes a read error likely. The J gene has no call, while the V gene is TRGV9. Germline values: CDR1 GITISATS, CDR2 ISYDGTV (reference sequence). This CDR3 comprises 14 residues. This CDR3 is CALWEVVGKKIKVF. CDR3 DNA: TGTGCCTTGTGGGAGGTTGTGGGCAAAAAAATCAAGGTGTTT.

This clone was detected ten times or more. A much larger clone sits a single nucleotide away, making a read error possible. This sample includes further DNA sequences coding for the same CDR3. This chain uses TRGV4 with TRGJ1 or TRGJ2. The J gene is absent in TCRdb and was assigned here via DNA matching to germline. CDR1 and CDR2 from the germline V gene are EGSTGY and YDSYTSSV. This CDR3 has 12 amino acids. V was pared by 1 base and J by 7 bases, with 4 bases of the junction left unmatched. The CDR3 here is CATWDGRYKKLF. CDR3 DNA: TGTGCCACCTGGGATGGCCGATATAAGAAACTCTTT.

Note on this clone: The protein TCRdb gives is from a much larger clone and does not agree with this DNA's translation at residue 5, likely a read error; the protein shown here comes from the DNA. Written as DNA, the CDR3 is TGTGCCACCTGGGGTGCTCATAAGAAACTCTTT. It yields the protein CATWGAHKKLF. This sequence joins TRGV4 and TRGJ1 or TRGJ2. This CDR3 is built from 11 residues. The germline CDR1 and CDR2 sequences are EGSTGY and YDSYTSSV. Trimming removed 5 bases from V and 8 bases from J; junction bases left unmatched: 6.

Ten or more counts support this clone. The mismatch at residue 3 between this DNA's translation and the TCRdb protein of a much larger clone likely reflects a read error; the protein shown is translated from the DNA. This rearrangement joins TRGV5 to TRGJ1 or TRGJ2. Since TCRdb gives no J gene, matching the DNA to germline was used here to assign it. Germline loops: CDR1 VINAFY, CDR2 YDVSNSKD. The length of the CDR3 is 14 residues. The CDR3: CAAWDRPGSYKKLF. Here the CDR3 DNA reads TGTGCCGCCTGGGACAGGCCAGGTAGTTATAAGAAACTCTTT.

This clone was counted ten times or more. TCRdb pairs this DNA with a much larger clone's protein that differs at residue 4, likely a read error; the protein shown was translated from the DNA. The V call is TRGV9, the J call TRGJ1 or TRGJ2. This CDR3 is built from 14 residues. Looked up from germline, CDR1 is GITISATS and CDR2 is ISYDGTV (reference sequence). The CDR3 sequence: CALREPEDYYKKLF. The CDR3 nucleotides are TGTGCCTTGCGGGAGCCGGAGGATTATTATAAGAAACTCTTT.

This clone was seen more than once but under ten times. The protein in TCRdb stems from a much larger clone and differs at residue 5 from this DNA's translation, likely a read error; here the protein is translated from the DNA. This chain uses TRGV8 with TRGJ1 or TRGJ2. No J segment appears in TCRdb, so it was assigned here by matching the sequence to germline. This CDR3 contains 14 residues. The germline CDR1 and CDR2 sequences are VENAVY and YDSYNSRV. The CDR3 DNA reads as TGTGCCACCTGGGGTAGGCCTCCTTATTATAAGAAACTCTTT. Its protein is CATWGRPPYYKKLF.

At least ten counts were recorded for this clone. For this DNA, TCRdb reports the protein of a much larger clone, which diverges at residue 6, most likely from a read error; the protein presented here is translated directly from the DNA. CDR3: CATWVQPRKKLF. DNA of the CDR3: TGTGCCACCTGGGTCCAACCCCGAAAGAAACTCTTT. The chain links TRGV3 to TRGJ1 or TRGJ2. The J gene, left out of TCRdb, was set here by checking the DNA against germline. Germline CDR1 is VTNTFY and CDR2 is YDVSTARD (reference sequence). There are 12 residues in the CDR3. V lost 5 bases, J lost 10 bases, and 11 bases stayed unmatched.

In this sample, this clone turned up many times. The translated DNA and TCRdb's protein are not identical at residue 7; the protein here was translated from the DNA. The chain recombines TRGV2 with TRGJ1 or TRGJ2. Here the J gene was assigned by germline matching of the DNA, as TCRdb has none. CDR1 and CDR2 from the germline V gene are EGSNGY and YDSYNSKV. V shed 5 bases and J 3 bases; nucleotides not matched to a gene: 7. CDR3 length: 13 amino acids. The CDR3 bases are TGTGCCACCTGGGGCCCCAGTTATTATAAGAAACTCTTT. Its translation: CATWGPSYYKKLF.

This clone was detected only a few times. The protein in TCRdb stems from a much larger clone and differs at residue 10 from this DNA's translation, likely a read error; here the protein is translated from the DNA. The CDR3 sequence is CALWEPIQEFGKKIKVF. In DNA form, the CDR3 reads TGTGCCTTGTGGGAGCCTATACAAGAGTTTGGCAAAAAAATCAAGGTATTT. This sequence joins TRGV9 and TRGJP. In the absence of a J gene in TCRdb, the DNA was matched to germline to assign it here. Germline V gene sequence: CDR1 GITISATS, CDR2 ISYDGTV (reference sequence). The CDR3 has 17 amino acids.

This clone showed up just a few times. The protein in TCRdb stems from a much larger clone and differs at residue 12 from this DNA's translation, likely a read error; here the protein is translated from the DNA. The J gene has no call, while the V gene is TRGV8. Per the germline V gene, CDR1 is VENAVY and CDR2 is YDSYNSRV. This CDR3 region has 14 residues. The CDR3 DNA is TGTGCCACCTGGGACCCTAAGAATTATTATAAGGAACTCTTT. Protein product: CATWDPKNYYKELF.

This clone was seen repeatedly, ten times or more. Since a far larger clone is one base different, this is likely a read error. This same CDR3 is encoded by further DNA sequences in the sample. This chain joins TRGV9 and TRGJP. TCRdb is silent on the J gene; assignment here came from matching the DNA to germline. CDR1 GITISATS and CDR2 ISYDGTV come from the germline V gene (reference sequence). The CDR3 covers 17 residues. The CDR3, as DNA: TGTGCCTTGTGGGAGGTTTCTGGAGAGTTGGGCAAGAAAATCAAGGTATTT. Translating it yields CALWEVSGELGKKIKVF.

This clone occurred many times. The protein that TCRdb holds for this DNA derives from a much larger clone and differs from the translated DNA at residue 6, which likely indicates a read error; the protein shown here is translated from the DNA. The V call is TRGV9, the J call TRGJ1 or TRGJ2. The ends lost 3 bases at V and 7 bases at J; junction bases unmatched: 6. CDR1 GITISATS and CDR2 ISYDGTV come from the germline V gene (reference sequence). The CDR3 sequence is 12 residues long. The CDR3 bases are TGTGCCTTGTGGGAGACGGGGTATAAGAAACTCTTT. Translating it yields CALWETGYKKLF.

A note on this clone: The protein TCRdb gives is from a much larger clone and does not agree with this DNA's translation at residue 4, likely a read error; the protein shown here comes from the DNA. This chain joins TRGV9 and TRGJP1. As TCRdb names no J gene, one was assigned here on the basis of a DNA match to germline. The CDR3 spans 14 residues. The germline CDR1 and CDR2 sequences are GITISATS and ISYDGTV (reference sequence). The CDR3 nucleotides read TGTGCCTTGCGGGAGGATACCACTGGTTGGTTCAAGATATTT. This gives the protein CALREDTTGWFKIF.

This clone has a count of ten or more. The protein TCRdb lists belongs to a much larger clone and differs from this DNA's translation at residue 10, which points to a read error; the protein shown is made from the DNA. The V gene is listed as TRGV2; no J gene was called. The CDR3 loop spans 12 amino acids. Germline assignment: CDR1 EGSNGY and CDR2 YDSYNSKV. For the CDR3, the DNA is TGTGCCACCTGGGACGGGGATAGTGCGAACCTCTTT. Its translation is CATWDGDSANLF.

A remark on this clone: This probably arose from a read error, given a far larger clone one base away. Other DNA sequences in the sample encode the same CDR3. The J gene is TRGJ1 or TRGJ2, the V gene TRGV9. No J gene was available from TCRdb, and it was assigned here by a germline match of the DNA. The CDR3 has 13 residues. The trim removed 3 bases at V and 4 bases at J, leaving 6 bases unmatched. From germline, CDR1 is GITISATS and CDR2 ISYDGTV (reference sequence). In DNA form, the CDR3 reads TGTGCCTTGTGGGAGTTCCACTATTATAAGAAACTCTTT. Translating it yields CALWEFHYYKKLF.

This clone came up many times. J is TRGJ1 or TRGJ2 and V is TRGV8. Germline trimming cut 0 bases from V and 6 bases from J; bases unmatched to any gene: 5. The CDR3 totals 13 residues. Germline V gives CDR1 VENAVY, CDR2 YDSYNSRV. CDR3 residues: CATWDRGPYKKLF. The CDR3 bases are TGTGCCACCTGGGATAGGGGCCCTTATAAGAAACTCTTT.

This clone was seen a handful of times. The protein given by TCRdb reflects a much larger clone and differs at residue 5 from this DNA's translation, likely from a read error; the protein shown is the DNA's translation. The chain combines TRGV4 with TRGJ1 or TRGJ2. As TCRdb names no J gene, one was assigned here on the basis of a DNA match to germline. Germline-derived CDR1 and CDR2 are EGSTGY and YDSYTSSV. V was clipped by 5 bases and J by 2 bases; unmatched bases: 6. The CDR3 has 13 amino acids. The CDR3 spells CATWGGDYYKKLF. The CDR3 DNA sequence: TGTGCCACCTGGGGTGGCGATTATTATAAGAAACTCTTT.

There are many counts of this clone. Only one base separates this from a far larger clonotype, so it likely reflects a read error. The sample carries other DNA sequences with the same CDR3. This chain connects TRGV9 to TRGJ1 or TRGJ2. Here the J gene came from matching the DNA to germline, since TCRdb omits it. CDR1 GITISATS and CDR2 ISYDGTV come from the germline V gene (reference sequence). The CDR3 is 14 residues long. The CDR3 nucleotides read TGTGCCCTGTGGGAGGTGCCCTATTATTATAAGAAACTCTTT. Translation gives CALWEVPYYYKKLF.

In this sample, this clone turned up many times. J is TRGJP1 and V is TRGV8. CDR3 length: 15 residues. Germline V gene data show CDR1 as VENAVY and CDR2 as YDSYNSRV. V trimming: 0 bases; J trimming: 4 bases; junction bases outside the gene matches: 5. CDR3 protein: CATWDRKDTGWFKIF. The CDR3 DNA reads TGTGCCACCTGGGATAGGAAGGACACTGGTTGGTTCAAGATATTT.

This clone has at least ten counts. The rearrangement joins TRGV3 to TRGJ1 or TRGJ2. The CDR3 is 14 amino acids. With V trimmed by 0 bases and J by 2 bases, 4 bases remained unmatched. Germline V gene lookup returns CDR1 VTNTFY and CDR2 YDVSTARD (reference sequence). CDR3 protein: CATWDRKDYYKKLF. The CDR3 DNA sequence: TGTGCCACCTGGGACAGGAAAGATTATTATAAGAAACTCTTT.